These 9 T cell receptor beta chains originate from one sample sequenced in a study of PD-1 blockade in classical Hodgkin lymphoma. Brentuximab vedotin exposure varied among the patients, all of whom had relapsed after autologous stem cell transplantation. TCRdb's table, derived via immunoSEQ multiplex PCR, lists solely in-frame clones and lacks some. This sample yields about 58,000 clones, of which around 93% are seen a single time; under 11% belongs to the top ten. The sequencing used peripheral blood mononuclear cells (PBMCs), collected before the second cycle of nivolumab. These receptors all stem from a human donor with classical Hodgkin lymphoma.

The chain uses TRBV6-6 and TRBJ1-2; D is ambiguous. CDR1 and CDR2 (germline): MNHNY, SVGAGI (reference sequence). The V gene lost 0 bases and the J gene lost 8 bases, with 13 bases spanning the gap. This CDR3 region has 14 residues. The CDR3 loop reads CASSYSEGPGGYTF. CDR3 DNA sequence: TGTGCCAGCAGTTACTCAGAGGGCCCAGGAGGCTACACCTTC.

The J gene is TRBJ1-4, the V gene TRBV28, with TRBD1 as a possible D gene (5 bases). The ends were cut back, 8 bases at V and 4 bases at J, with 17 bases in the middle. The CDR3 runs to 15 residues. The germline V gene has CDR1 MDHEN and CDR2 SYDVKM. This CDR3 reads CASLKGGDGNEKLFF. The CDR3 bases are TGTGCCAGCCTCAAGGGAGGGGATGGTAATGAAAAACTGTTTTTT.

This chain connects TRBV5-1 to TRBJ2-7; D possibly uses TRBD1 or TRBD2 (5 bases each). This CDR3 is 13 amino acids long. V was trimmed by 5 bases and J by 0 bases, leaving 9 bases between them. The germline CDR1 and CDR2 sequences are SGHRS and YFSETQ. The CDR3 sequence is CASRRGSSYEQYF. For the CDR3, the DNA is TGCGCCAGCAGGAGGGGTAGCTCCTACGAGCAGTACTTC.

The rearrangement uses TRBV10-3 and TRBJ2-7; a weak D match, TRBD1 (6 bases). V lost 6 bases, J lost 0 bases, and 18 bases lay in between. Germline V gene data show CDR1 as ENHRY and CDR2 as SYGVKD. The CDR3 totals 16 residues. The CDR3 protein is CAISPHTQGSSYEQYF. As DNA, the CDR3 is TGTGCCATCAGCCCCCACACACAGGGAAGCTCCTACGAGCAGTACTTC.

The chain joins TRBV11-2 to TRBJ1-1; the match to TRBD1 covers 9 bases. CDR3 length equals 15 residues. From germline, CDR1 is SGHAT and CDR2 FQNNGV. V was pared by 3 bases and J by 7 bases, with 9 bases of the junction left unmatched. CDR3 in amino acids: CASSFRDRDIGEAFF. CDR3 bases: TGTGCCAGCAGCTTCCGGGACAGGGACATTGGTGAAGCTTTCTTT.

The chain employs TRBV6-5 and TRBJ2-7; 8 bases are shared with TRBD2. With 9 bases clipped from V and 3 bases from J, the junction kept 10 bases outside the gene matches. The CDR3 contains 14 residues. Germline-derived CDR1 and CDR2 are MNHEY and SVGAGI. In DNA form, the CDR3 reads TGTGCCAGTTCGAGACAGCGGGAGATCTACGAGCAGTACTTC. This sequence encodes CASSRQREIYEQYF.

The chain uses TRBV6-1 and TRBJ2-6; D may be TRBD2 (6 bases). Germline CDR1 reads MNHNS; CDR2 reads SASEGT. The CDR3 extends over 16 amino acids. The V gene lost 1 base and the J gene lost 4 bases, with 11 bases spanning the gap. Here the CDR3 DNA reads TGTGCCAGCAGTGAAGATGGAGGGGTAGGGGCCAACGTCCTGACTTTC. This codes for CASSEDGGVGANVLTF.

The chain is built from TRBV9 and TRBJ2-1, with 7 nucleotides matching TRBD1. The V and J ends lost 0 bases and 4 bases, in that order; junction bases with no gene match: 7. The CDR3 loop spans 16 amino acids. Germline V lookup: CDR1 SGDLS, CDR2 YYNGEE. CDR3 sequence: CASSVDTRDRYNEQFF. Written as DNA, the CDR3 is TGTGCCAGCAGCGTAGATACCCGGGACAGATACAATGAGCAGTTCTTC.

The V call is TRBV9, the J call TRBJ1-2; the D gene is possibly TRBD1 (6 bases). Germline V CDR1 and CDR2: SGDLS, YYNGEE. The V end lost 4 bases, the J end lost 3 bases, and 16 bases lay between the germline ends. The CDR3 is 15 amino acids. The DNA for the CDR3 is TGTGCCAGCAGCCACACAGGGTTTCGGGACTATGGCTACACCTTC. Protein product: CASSHTGFRDYGYTF.